The clone carrying this TCR beta chain was seen repeatedly, ten times or more. Other DNA sequences in the sample encode the same CDR3. No patient had received any treatment before thyroid surgery. The CDR3 loop spans 14 amino acids. V was clipped by 6 bases and J by 7 bases; unmatched bases: 9. The germline V gene encodes CDR1 MDHEN and CDR2 SYDVKM. TCRdb called clones again from the PCR reads with MiXCR. Of about 40,000 clones detected, roughly 27% appear once; the ten largest clones hold 9.9%. The source of the sample is a study of metastatic and nonmetastatic thyroid tumors. In the study overall: Repertoires of blood and of tissue (tumor or nodule) from malignant and benign thyroid patients were compared.

The rearrangement uses TRBV28 and TRBJ2-4; 7 bases are shared with TRBD1. The sample comprised blood. The origin of this receptor is a male donor with papillary thyroid cancer or a benign thyroid nodule (not recorded which). Some clones in this sample may be carry-over from other donors' samples. CDR3 nucleotide sequence: TGTGCCAGCAGCGCCACAGGGGCTCAGAACATTCAGTACTTC. It encodes CASSATGAQNIQYF.